Here is one TCR beta chain with its context. Its binding antigen is unknown. Base qualities were left out, and no much larger clone turns up one base away. As encoded in the germline V gene, CDR1 is MDHEN while CDR2 is SYDVKM. The CDR3 spans 15 residues, from the cysteine through the phenylalanine. CDR3 DNA only is kept here, 45 bases in frame from base 1. V and J are truncated by 2 bases and 4 bases respectively, leaving an intervening sequence of 12 bases. Library generation was performed with the immunoSEQ multiplex PCR assay. A mixture of 60 forward primers for TCR Vbeta segments and 13 reverse primers for TCR Jbeta segments was used in the multiplex PCR. The CDR3 region of rearranged TCR beta genes was amplified from genomic DNA by a multiplex PCR assay. Amplified TCR beta libraries were sequenced as 87-base-pair reads on the Illumina HiSeq System. On the study's bioinformatics: A later analysis counted approximately 84 million unique TCR beta chains across the 666 repertoires, and 10 million to 11 million of these chains were shared by at least two donors. A nearest-neighbor algorithm error-corrected the raw reads and collapsed the reads into unique sequences, merging closely related sequences to remove PCR and sequencing errors. Alignment of CDR3 sequences to IMGT reference sequences was used to assign V, D and J gene segments. For a sequence to be retained, a match of at least six nucleotides was required to both a V gene segment and a J gene segment. A rearrangement was called productive if the CDR3 had no stop codons and remained in frame with V and J, and every other rearrangement was called non-productive. CDR3 was defined by IMGT convention, running from the second conserved V-encoded cysteine to the conserved J-encoded phenylalanine. In an earlier analysis of around 540 of the donors, sequences lacking an unambiguous match to a single V gene segment were excluded. In an earlier analysis of 587 of the donors, V segments were called functional above 56.7% productive rearrangements and were called segregating when the between-donor standard deviation exceeded 5%. A statistical classification framework was built for diagnosing cytomegalovirus status from the catalog of TCR beta chain sequences. V and J gene assignment, in a later analysis, came from comparing TCR nucleotide sequences with IMGT/GENE-DB human TR gene sequences. Using the TCRdist pipeline, a later analysis assigned CDR3 sequences along with most-parsimonious VDJ recombination scenarios. In a later analysis, every TCR beta chain was defined by the combination of its CDR3 amino acid sequence and its V-gene family, and reads without a unique V-gene family were dropped. To address suspected cross-contamination and a sequencing artifact, a later analysis removed approximately 600 highly shared, low-generation-probability nucleotide sequences. A later analysis calculated a clonal expansion index for each public chain from normalized within-repertoire ranks of inferred template counts. In a later analysis, generation probabilities were computed with a VDJ recombination model fitted to out-of-frame rearrangements, and the resulting probabilities were checked against IGoR. Hypergeometric tests were used in a later analysis to score TCR-TCR, TCR-HLA and TCR-CMV co-occurrence, with a repertoire-size bias correction applied to the TCR pairs. False discovery rates were estimated in a later analysis by permuting HLA or CMV assignments 20 times. In a later analysis, co-occurring TCRs were grouped using DBSCAN, with TCRdist sequence similarity added in when clustering inside HLA-allele-positive subsets. For co-occurrence clustering, repertoires with fewer than 30,000 or more than 120,000 public chains were excluded, along with a handful of repertoires with anomalous nucleotide sharing. In its TCRdb copy, this immuneACCESS table keeps in-frame sequences only and misses some clones. Where compared with another copy, unresolved V genes explain less than half of these, and the others have no known cause. V and J calls and clone size are those listed in that table; D and trimming were worked out from the DNA. This sample gives about 200,000 clones in total; 70% to 80% of them show up just once. Of the sample, around 0.42% falls within the top ten clones.

The sample originates from a study of cytomegalovirus exposure and HLA in healthy donors (dated by TCRdb to about 2017). For the study in its entirety: In an earlier analysis of 587 of the donors, about 270 Gb of sequence data and 117 million unique TCR beta sequences from 150 million to 200 million T cells were reported. On average, roughly 200,000 unique TCR beta nucleotide sequences were sequenced per donor among several hundred genotyped donors of the cohort, with 15% to 20% of those sequences being non-productive. The aim of the study was to test whether cataloging public T cell receptors could identify signatures of past pathogen exposure. Class I and class II HLA loci were covered by the typing at four-digit resolution. The number of typed donors differed by locus: about 629-630 for A, B, C, DRB1 and DQB1; approximately 530 for DQA1; around 580 for DPA1; and approximately 450 for DPB1. In addition to the first cohort of 666 subjects, a separate validation cohort of around 110 different subjects was used. Donor age, sex, ethnicity and CMV serostatus were compiled together with the repertoire data. To decide whether each TCR beta V gene segment behaved as functional or pseudogenic, an earlier analysis of nearly 600 of the donors relied on high-throughput TCR beta sequencing. Every repertoire in the discovery cohort had been generated on one and the same sequencing platform. Rather than using new phenotypic data, the later analysis identified candidate immune exposures from TCR beta sequences and from how often those sequences occurred across donors. Four to six DR-DQ haplotypes were handled as single units for association and clustering because linkage in the cohort was strong. About 300 gigabases of sequencing data and approximately 85 million unique TCR sequences were included in an early release covering over 600 HLA-typed donors. The study combined high-throughput TCR immunosequencing, statistical association of individual TCRs with disease status, and machine learning to predict cytomegalovirus infection status. A later analysis re-examined previously published TCR beta repertoires from roughly 720 donors and added high-resolution HLA genotyping to investigate patterns of TCR occurrence. The genetic ancestry cluster associated with self-reported Caucasian donors included over 65% of the 398 genotyped donors. Using immunosequencing, the study profiled T cell repertoires from 666 subjects and related those repertoires to cytomegalovirus serostatus. Genome-wide SNP genotypes for about 60% of the 666 donors were used in a later genetic analysis, which treated that subset as a discovery cohort.

Overall study results and their limits: In vitro tests confirmed that a few of the cytomegalovirus-associated TCR beta chains recognize cytomegalovirus antigens. A further reported finding was that TCR beta sequences accurately predicted the HLA-A and HLA-B alleles for most subjects in the first cohort. According to the authors, the approach could potentially be generalized to other disease states and immunological phenotypes. While some public TCRs were present in many individuals, most TCR sequences turned up only very rarely across donors. A cluster of highly shared sequence variants was judged likely to be a technical artifact of the sequencing pipeline. CMV serostatus was the only immune exposure information available for the cohort. Specific HLA alleles were associated with 15,000 to 20,000 TCR beta sequences at a false discovery rate of 0.05 in a later analysis. When HLA alleles, especially DR and DQ, strongly co-occurred, TCR associations were difficult to assign to individual alleles. In a later analysis, HLA-associated TCR beta chains were found to be more clonally expanded and to have lower generation probabilities than equally common non-associated chains. Cytomegalovirus status was reported to be diagnosed by the classifier with high specificity and sensitivity in both the original and validation cohorts. In a later analysis, the rate of TCR association differed among HLA loci, with DRB1 alleles having the most associated TCRs and HLA-C alleles having the fewest. In this cohort, only TCR beta chains were sequenced, and detectable features were limited by the absence of alpha or paired-chain data. A later analysis reported that several top co-occurrence clusters appeared linked to parvovirus B19, influenza, CMV and Epstein-Barr virus. Correlated functional status among segregating V segments might reflect linkage disequilibrium, but an unknown experimental factor could not be ruled out. A later analysis found that most CMV-associated TCR beta chains appeared HLA-restricted, with HLA associations seemingly driven largely by CMV exposure. Some IMGT-functional V segments, including TRBV6-2 and TRBV6-3, could not be distinguished by the 87-base-pair reads and were therefore excluded. In an earlier analysis of some 500 of the donors, most TCR beta V segments were observed in productive rearrangements about 87% or about 30% of the time, broadly matching IMGT annotations. Because HLA typing was missing for some donors at each locus, association tests included only the typed subset. The earlier analysis of some 560 of the donors excluded some 15 rarely observed V segments, including chromosome 9 orphons, because counts were too low. In a later genetic analysis, a missense DCLRE1C variant was associated with V-gene and J-gene trimming of TCR beta chains, and the association was replicated in an independent cohort. Sequencing depth was assumed to be roughly uniform across donors in the presence/absence analyses, though that assumption may not hold. The study gave a list of under 200 TCR beta chains associated with cytomegalovirus. A later genetic analysis reported fewer N-insertions in productive TCRs among donors in an Asian-associated ancestry cluster than the approximately 670-donor mean.

In total, 630 or so healthy bone marrow donors made up the cohort. Cohort members were all nominally healthy when sampled, although unrecorded immune exposures were likely present. The donor tested CMV seropositive, placing the donor among the 250 to 350 seropositive members of the cohort. Each donor provided a peripheral blood sample, and peripheral blood mononuclear cells were used for TCR beta sequencing. The Qiagen DNeasy Blood Extraction Kit was used to extract genomic DNA from the blood cell samples. The chain is made from TRBV28 and TRBJ2-1; TRBD2 could be the D gene, as 6 bases match. The clonotype was recovered from a male donor in good health and CMV-seropositive. Input material: PBMCs. The encoded CDR3 is CASSLIRELYNEQFF. In nucleotides, the sequence is TGTGCCAGCAGTTTAATCCGGGAGTTATACAATGAGCAGTTCTTC.